This T cell receptor beta chain is drawn from a study of Ad26.COV2.S vaccination and SARS-CoV-2 variants. Study summary: COV1001, an Ad26.COV2.S trial, supplied this vaccine-arm donor. Study-level findings and limits: The study found similar non-spike TCR breadth in vaccine and placebo recipients. Measures of TCR breadth and depth may have fallen short of total T cell responses.

Germline V lookup: CDR1 SGHRS, CDR2 YFSETQ. The CDR3 sequence is 13 residues long. V was pared by 3 bases and J by 2 bases, with 8 bases between. TCRdb's copy holds only in-frame clones and misses some; the assay was immunoSEQ multiplex PCR. The data show a few hundred thousand clones, 89% seen once. On this clone itself: The antigen remains unidentified.

Treatment described: some 20 received Ad26.COV2.S at low or high dose, single or two shots; roughly five received placebo; per-sample allocation not given. Samples were taken on day 63 after the first vaccine or placebo injection. Ad26 vector vaccine expressed Wuhan-strain SARS-CoV-2 spike. This TCR came from a person aged 18-60 years who received the Ad26.COV2.S COVID-19 vaccine or a placebo. The starting material was peripheral blood, obtained in a trial of Ad26.COV2.S vaccine versus placebo. The chain employs TRBV5-1 and TRBJ1-1; no clear D gene. CDR3 region: CASSSVLNTEAFF. The CDR3 DNA is TGCGCCAGCAGCTCAGTTTTAAACACTGAAGCTTTCTTT.